The clone carrying this T cell receptor beta chain was seen only a few times. The data were taken from a study of OX40 agonist ivuxolimab in advanced cancers. At the level of the study: Patients received ivuxolimab, an intravenous treatment, every 2 weeks at 0.01 to 10 mg/kg. The group had a mean age of 60 years, ranged from about 23 to 85, and was 80% to 90% male. Three patients responded partially, comprising one with hepatocellular carcinoma and two with cutaneous melanoma. It was permissible to have had prior anti-PD-1, anti-PD-L1 or anti-CTLA-4 therapy, and under 45% had some.

The CDR3 length is 13 residues. The germline CDR1 and CDR2 sequences are LNHDA and SQIVND (reference sequence). V was clipped by 3 bases and J by 3 bases, with 6 bases between them. Clones were sequenced by immunoSEQ multiplex PCR, and TCRdb holds only the in-frame ones, with some missing. The sample consists of approximately 50,000 clones, 85% of them appearing once. Here the sequenced sample was CD4+ or CD8+ T cells sorted from blood, taken in a trial of the OX40 agonist ivuxolimab. The TCR sequence derives from an adult with an advanced solid tumor such as melanoma, head and neck, liver or kidney cancer. The chain employs TRBV19 and TRBJ1-5; D ambiguous. The chain's CDR3 is CASSIQINQPQHF. The CDR3 bases are TGTGCCAGTAGTATCCAAATCAATCAGCCCCAGCATTTT.